Reported below is one TCR beta chain. The V gene lost 6 bases and the J gene lost 8 bases, with 19 bases spanning the gap. Germline V lookup: CDR1 MDHEN, CDR2 SYDVKM. This CDR3 is 14 amino acids long. This sample is part of a study of lymphopenia after photon versus proton radiotherapy. Produced via immunoSEQ multiplex PCR; TCRdb's table is partial and in-frame only. In the table there are around 150,000 clones, about 85% of which are singletons. This TCR came from a man aged 45-60 years with gastric cancer. The source was peripheral blood, collected from a patient treated with photon-based radiotherapy. V and J are TRBV28 and TRBJ1-2; maybe TRBD1 (6 bases). The CDR3 region has the DNA TGTGCCAGCAGACGGACCGGGACTCAGGGGGGCTACACCTTC. This gives the protein CASRRTGTQGGYTF.